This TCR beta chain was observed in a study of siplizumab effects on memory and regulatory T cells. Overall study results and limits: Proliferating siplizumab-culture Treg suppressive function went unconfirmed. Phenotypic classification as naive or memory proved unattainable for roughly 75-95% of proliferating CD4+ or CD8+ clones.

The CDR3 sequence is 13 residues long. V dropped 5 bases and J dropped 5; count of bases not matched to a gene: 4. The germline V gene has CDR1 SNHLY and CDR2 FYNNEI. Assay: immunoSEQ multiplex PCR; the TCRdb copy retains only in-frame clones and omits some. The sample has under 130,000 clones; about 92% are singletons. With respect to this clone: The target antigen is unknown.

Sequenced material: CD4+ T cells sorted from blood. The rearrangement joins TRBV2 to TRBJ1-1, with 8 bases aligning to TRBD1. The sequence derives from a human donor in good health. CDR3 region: CASSTGGMTEAFF. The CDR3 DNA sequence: TGTGCCAGCAGTACAGGGGGTATGACTGAAGCTTTCTTT.